These 21 T cell receptor beta chains came from one sample sequenced in a study of shared clonotypes between healthy human individuals. Method: immunoSEQ multiplex PCR; TCRdb's copy keeps in-frame clones and lacks some. The repertoire holds roughly 2.5 million clones, with 90% to 95% as singletons. The specimen was naive CD4+ T cells sorted from blood. Indicated subset: CD45RA+ positively selected. These receptors came from a man between 18 and 35 years old in good health.

V gene TRBV30 combines with J gene TRBJ2-1; 10 bases are a match to TRBD2. Germline V CDR1 and CDR2: GTSNPN, SVGIG (reference sequence). The CDR3 runs 15 residues. V dropped 1 base and J dropped 7; count of bases not matched to a gene: 7. The CDR3 here is CAWSEGLAEGNEQFF. Here the CDR3 DNA reads TGTGCCTGGAGTGAAGGACTAGCGGAAGGGAATGAGCAGTTCTTC. Complete variable domain (other parts from reference TRBV30 and TRBJ2-1): SQTIHQWPATLVQPVGSPLSLECTVEGTSNPNLYWYRQAAGRGLQLLFYSVGIGQISSEVPQNLSASRPQDRQFILSSKKLLLSDSGFYLCAWSEGLAEGNEQFFGPGTRLTVL.

In this sample, this clone turned up a few times. In the same sample, other DNA sequences code for this CDR3. The chain recombines TRBV30 with TRBJ1-5; no definite D call. The CDR3 covers 13 residues. Germline-derived CDR1 and CDR2 are GTSNPN and SVGIG (reference sequence). The ends were cut back, 1 base at V and 3 bases at J, with 7 bases in the middle. The CDR3 protein is CAWSGGNNQPQHF. The DNA of the CDR3 is TGTGCCTGGAGTGGCGGGAACAATCAGCCCCAGCATTTT. The full variable domain, with the rest looked up from reference TRBV30 and TRBJ1-5, is SQTIHQWPATLVQPVGSPLSLECTVEGTSNPNLYWYRQAAGRGLQLLFYSVGIGQISSEVPQNLSASRPQDRQFILSSKKLLLSDSGFYLCAWSGGNNQPQHFGDGTRLSIL.

Concerning this clone: Other DNA sequences from this sample encode an identical CDR3 as well. This chain connects TRBV7-9 to TRBJ2-7; D unresolved. Germline V gene lookup returns CDR1 SEHNR and CDR2 FQNEAQ (reference sequence). CDR3 size: 11 residues. The V gene lost 5 bases and the J gene lost 4 bases, with 6 bases spanning the gap. The CDR3 nucleotides are TGTGCCAGCAGCAGTCTGTACGAGCAGTACTTC. It yields the protein CASSSLYEQYF.

For this clone: The sample holds other DNA sequences that translate to the same CDR3. The chain joins TRBV7-9 to TRBJ2-3, with 9 nucleotides matching TRBD1. Per germline, CDR1 SEHNR and CDR2 FQNEAQ (reference sequence). With V trimmed by 6 bases and J by 3 bases, 4 bases remained unmatched. The length of the CDR3 is 14 residues. The CDR3: CASSPGQGTDTQYF. As DNA, the CDR3 is TGTGCCAGCAGTCCCGGACAGGGGACAGATACGCAGTATTTT.

CDR3 residues: CASSLVSRVNGNTIYF. In nucleotides, the CDR3 is TGTGCCAGCAGCTTGGTTTCACGGGTTAACGGAAACACCATATATTTT. V usage is TRBV5-5 and J usage is TRBJ1-3; D gene ambiguous. Germline V lookup: CDR1 SGHKS, CDR2 YYEKEE (reference sequence). V lost 0 bases to trimming and J lost 4 bases, with 14 bases between them. This CDR3 is built from 16 residues.

This rearrangement joins TRBV28 to TRBJ1-5, with D unresolved. V dropped 4 bases and J dropped 5 bases, with 12 bases sitting between them. Germline CDR1 reads MDHEN; CDR2 reads SYDVKM. The CDR3 covers 14 residues. In nucleotides, the CDR3 is TGTGCCAGCAGTTCCCGGGGAGTGTATCAGCCCCAGCATTTT. It codes for CASSSRGVYQPQHF.

This chain joins TRBV6-1 and TRBJ1-5; no firm D call. CDR3 length: 13 amino acids. Deletions cut 7 bases from V and 4 bases from J, with 11 bases between. Germline CDR1 MNHNS, CDR2 SASEGT. The CDR3 region has the DNA TGTGCCAGCAATCTGATAGCGAATCAGCCCCAGCATTTT. Protein: CASNLIANQPQHF.

Here the CDR3 reads CASSAQGANYGYTF. In nucleotides, the CDR3 is TGCGCCAGCAGCGCACAGGGCGCGAACTATGGCTACACCTTC. V and J are TRBV5-1 and TRBJ1-2, with a tentative D call TRBD1 (6 bases). The CDR3 totals 14 residues. The V gene's germline CDR1 is SGHRS and CDR2 YFSETQ. Between the trimmed V and J ends, which lost 4 bases and 2 bases, there was a span of 12 bases.

The chain combines TRBV5-4 with TRBJ2-2; 15 bases line up with TRBD2. This CDR3 region has 16 residues. Germline V gene sequence: CDR1 SGHNT, CDR2 YYREEE (reference sequence). V lost 3 bases, J lost 8 bases, and 5 bases stayed unmatched. CDR3 DNA: TGTGCCAGCAGCTCCAGGACTAGCGGGGGGGCTGGGGAGCTGTTTTTT. Its protein is CASSSRTSGGAGELFF.

This clone was counted a single time. This chain uses TRBV30 with TRBJ2-2; D uncertain. Trimming stripped 4 bases from V and 0 bases from J, with 6 bases between. This CDR3 comprises 13 residues. From germline, CDR1 is GTSNPN and CDR2 SVGIG (reference sequence). The CDR3 is CAWTRPNTGELFF. The CDR3 DNA is TGTGCCTGGACGAGACCGAACACCGGGGAGCTGTTTTTT.

This chain joins TRBV5-1 and TRBJ1-5; 10 bases fit TRBD1. Germline V CDR1 and CDR2: SGHRS, YFSETQ. V was pared by 3 bases and J by 7 bases, with 4 bases of the junction left unmatched. The length of the CDR3 is 14 residues. The CDR3 sequence: CASSYGQGGQPQHF. As DNA, the CDR3 is TGCGCCAGCAGCTACGGACAGGGGGGGCAGCCCCAGCATTTT.

The genes are TRBV7-9 and TRBJ2-1; the match to TRBD1 covers 9 bases. The CDR3 has 18 residues. With 0 bases clipped from V and 3 bases from J, the junction kept 9 bases outside the gene matches. The germline V gene encodes CDR1 SEHNR and CDR2 FQNEAQ (reference sequence). The CDR3: CASSLARTDRGLYNEQFF. CDR3 in DNA: TGTGCCAGCAGCTTAGCGAGGACGGACAGGGGCCTCTACAATGAGCAGTTCTTC.

This chain joins TRBV5-1 and TRBJ2-3; 9 nucleotides match TRBD1. Trimming removed 4 bases from V and 3 bases from J; junction bases left unmatched: 12. From germline, CDR1 is SGHRS and CDR2 YFSETQ. The CDR3 extends over 17 amino acids. The CDR3 is CASSPHTGGKRTDTQYF. CDR3 in DNA: TGCGCCAGCAGCCCTCATACAGGGGGCAAAAGAACAGATACGCAGTATTTT.

This rearrangement joins TRBV6-6 to TRBJ2-7; 7 bases are a match to TRBD2. CDR1 is MNHNY, CDR2 SVGAGI, per germline (reference sequence). V lost 0 bases, J lost 2 bases, and 7 bases stayed unmatched. CDR3 length: 16 amino acids. This CDR3 is CASSYSILGGTYEQYF. The CDR3, as DNA: TGTGCCAGCAGTTACTCGATACTGGGGGGGACCTACGAGCAGTACTTC.

The V gene is TRBV7-3, the J gene TRBJ2-2; D perhaps matches TRBD2 (5 bases). The germline CDR1 and CDR2 sequences are SGHTA and FQGTGA. The CDR3 is 16 residues long. Trimming removed 5 bases at V and 7 bases at J, with 20 bases between. The chain's CDR3 is CASSPMAGTLGGELFF. The CDR3 coding sequence is TGTGCCAGCAGCCCGATGGCGGGTACCCTCGGCGGGGAGCTGTTTTTT.

The chain employs TRBV5-8 and TRBJ1-1; no definite D call. Germline assignment: CDR1 SGHTS and CDR2 YDEGEE. The CDR3 has 15 amino acids. The V end was cut by 2 bases, the J end by 4 bases, with 15 bases between. The CDR3 loop reads CASSFPARESTEAFF. As DNA, the CDR3 is TGTGCCAGCAGCTTCCCCGCCCGGGAGTCCACTGAAGCTTTCTTT.

The chain employs TRBV6-1 and TRBJ2-1, with 8 bases fitting TRBD1. Trimming at V came to 7 bases and at J to 1 base, leaving 6 bases not matched to a gene. The germline V gene has CDR1 MNHNS and CDR2 SASEGT. CDR3 size: 15 residues. CDR3 residues: CASTDRGQSYNEQFF. The CDR3 DNA follows: TGTGCCAGCACCGACAGGGGTCAATCCTACAATGAGCAGTTCTTC.

Of note for this clone: At the DNA level, this CDR3 is encoded by other sequences in the same sample as well. The CDR3 loop is CASSLRDQPQHF. The CDR3 DNA is TGTGCCAGCAGCTTGAGGGATCAGCCCCAGCATTTT. This sequence joins TRBV7-2 and TRBJ1-5, with D unclear. This CDR3 is 12 amino acids long. Trimming cost V 3 bases and J 5 bases, with 5 bases left between them. Germline CDR1 is SGHTA and CDR2 is FQGNSA. Full variable domain (rest looked up from reference TRBV7-2 and TRBJ1-5): GAGVSQSPSNKVTEKGKDVELRCDPISGHTALYWYRQSLGQGLEFLIYFQGNSAPDKSGLPSDRFSAERTGGSVSTLTIQRTQQEDSAVYLCASSLRDQPQHFGDGTRLSIL.

This sequence joins TRBV12-1 and TRBJ2-7; the table assigns TRBD1, which was not confirmed against the DNA. TRBV12-1 is a recognized pseudogene. This CDR3 region has 14 residues. CDR3 nucleotides: TGTGCCAGCAGCTTTGGGGACAGGGGTAACGAGCAGTACTTC. As protein: CASSFGDRGNEQYF.

The chain recombines TRBV6-6 with TRBJ1-1; D is unresolved. The V gene lost 6 bases and the J gene lost 0 bases, with 11 bases spanning the gap. Germline loops: CDR1 MNHNY, CDR2 SVGAGI (reference sequence). This CDR3 has 14 amino acids. CDR3 in amino acids: CASSTGRMNTEAFF. CDR3 nucleotide sequence: TGTGCCAGCAGCACCGGACGGATGAACACTGAAGCTTTCTTT.

The chain couples TRBV14 to TRBJ2-2; D tentatively fits TRBD1 or TRBD2 (5 bases each). The germline V gene encodes CDR1 SGHDN and CDR2 FVKESK. The CDR3 extends over 15 amino acids. Trimming pared 4 bases from V and 6 bases from J, leaving 15 bases between. This CDR3 is CASSLGTRRSGELFF. The CDR3 region has the DNA TGTGCCAGCAGCCTCGGGACCCGAAGGTCCGGGGAGCTGTTTTTT.